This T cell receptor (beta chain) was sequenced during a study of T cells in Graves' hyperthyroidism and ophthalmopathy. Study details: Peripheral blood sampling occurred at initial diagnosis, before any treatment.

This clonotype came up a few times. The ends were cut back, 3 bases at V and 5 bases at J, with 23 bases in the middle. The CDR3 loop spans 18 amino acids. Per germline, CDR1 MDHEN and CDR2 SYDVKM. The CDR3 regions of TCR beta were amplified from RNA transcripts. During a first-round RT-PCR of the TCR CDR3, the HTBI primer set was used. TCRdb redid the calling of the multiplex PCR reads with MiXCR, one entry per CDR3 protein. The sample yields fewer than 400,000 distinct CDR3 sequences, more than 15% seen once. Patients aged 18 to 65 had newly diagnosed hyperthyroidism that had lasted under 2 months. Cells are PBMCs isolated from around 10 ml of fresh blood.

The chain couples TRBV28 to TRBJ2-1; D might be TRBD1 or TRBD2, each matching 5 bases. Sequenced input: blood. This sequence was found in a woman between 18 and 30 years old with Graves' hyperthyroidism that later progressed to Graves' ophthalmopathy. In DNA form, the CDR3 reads TGTGCCAGCAGTTTCGCCCCCGGGACGTCTTTCAAGAACAATGAGCAGTTCTTC. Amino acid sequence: CASSFAPGTSFKNNEQFF.